The 17 T cell receptor beta chains below all came from one sample that was sequenced in a study of T-cell memory formation after mild COVID-19. MiXCR, run by TCRdb on the 5' RACE reads, gives a single entry per CDR3 protein. The repertoire includes roughly 560,000 distinct CDR3 sequences, roughly 22% of them detected once, and around 13% sits in the top ten. The specimen was PBMCs or a T cell subset sorted from them (not recorded which). The receptors were sampled from an adult woman who had mild COVID-19 (a few samples of this study predate the infection). Cell type and time point are not known.

This rearrangement joins TRBV11-2 to TRBJ2-2; possible D gene TRBD1, 6 bases. Trimming shortened V by 5 bases and J by 7 bases, and 17 bases separated the two germline ends. CDR1 SGHAT and CDR2 FQNNGV come from the germline V gene. This CDR3 is 15 amino acids long. The CDR3 sequence: CASSPTRGQIGELFF. CDR3 nucleotide sequence: TGTGCCAGCAGCCCTACCCGAGGACAGATCGGGGAGCTGTTTTTT.

This clonotype has just a few counts. The chain combines TRBV5-1 with TRBJ1-2; 7 bases agree with TRBD1. Losses at the gene ends were 2 bases for V and 5 bases for J; bases not matched to a gene: 6. The CDR3 runs to 14 residues. Looked up from germline, CDR1 is SGHRS and CDR2 is YFSETQ. CDR3 residues: CASSFGTGVYGYTF. CDR3 sequence (DNA): TGCGCCAGCAGCTTTGGAACAGGGGTGTATGGCTACACCTTC.

This sequence joins TRBV7-9 and TRBJ1-1; D is ambiguous. Trimming stripped 5 bases from V and 6 bases from J, with 10 bases between. This CDR3 region has 12 residues. Germline V CDR1 and CDR2: SEHNR, FQNEAQ (reference sequence). The CDR3 loop reads CASSPVSPEAFF. The DNA for the CDR3 is TGTGCCAGCAGCCCCGTCTCTCCTGAAGCTTTCTTT.

This clonotype appeared a few times. The chain uses TRBV7-6 and TRBJ2-2, with a weak D call TRBD2 (6 bases). Deletions cut 1 base from V and 6 bases from J, with 15 bases between. The CDR3 length is 16 residues. From germline, CDR1 is SGHVS and CDR2 FNYEAQ. CDR3 residues: CASSLVSGRSAGELFF. As DNA, the CDR3 is TGTGCCAGCAGCTTAGTGTCCGGGAGATCCGCCGGGGAGCTGTTTTTT.

This clonotype was found a few times. The CDR3 reads CASSQVSGTYEQYF. The CDR3 bases are TGTGCCAGCAGCCAAGTTAGCGGGACCTACGAGCAGTACTTC. The rearrangement links TRBV3-1 to TRBJ2-7; 8 bases agree with TRBD2. From germline, CDR1 is LGHDT and CDR2 YNNKEL (reference sequence). The CDR3 consists of 14 residues. With V trimmed by 1 base and J by 2 bases, 1 base remained unmatched.

The chain links TRBV2 to TRBJ2-7, with 7 bases aligning to TRBD2. The CDR3 sequence is 16 residues long. Germline V CDR1 and CDR2: SNHLY, FYNNEI. Trimming at V came to 6 bases and at J to 3 bases, leaving 14 bases not matched to a gene. The CDR3: CASRKTGRDSFYEQYF. CDR3 nucleotide sequence: TGTGCCAGCAGAAAAACGGGGAGGGATAGTTTCTACGAGCAGTACTTC. Based on the CDR3 plus reference TRBV2 and TRBJ2-7, the full variable domain is EPEVTQTPSHQVTQMGQEVILRCVPISNHLYFYWYRQILGQKVEFLVSFYNNEISEKSEIFDDQFSVERPDGSNFTLKIRSTKLEDSAMYFCASRKTGRDSFYEQYFGPGTRLTVT.

This sequence joins TRBV9 and TRBJ1-6; D is ambiguous. The V gene's germline CDR1 is SGDLS and CDR2 YYNGEE. Trimming removed 4 bases at V and 8 bases at J, with 16 bases between. The CDR3 runs to 15 residues. The CDR3 reads CASSFGLGGDSPLHF. DNA for the CDR3: TGTGCCAGCAGCTTCGGCCTAGGAGGAGATTCACCCCTCCACTTT.

This clonotype has a handful of counts. The J gene is TRBJ2-5, the V gene TRBV30; no clear D. Trimming took 2 bases from V and 0 from J, leaving 10 bases between them. The V gene's germline CDR1 is GTSNPN and CDR2 SVGIG (reference sequence). CDR3 length: 14 residues. The CDR3, as DNA: TGTGCCTGGAGTACCGTCGAGTACCAAGAGACCCAGTACTTC. Protein: CAWSTVEYQETQYF.

In this sample, this clonotype turned up a few times. The gene calls are TRBV20-1 and TRBJ1-2, with D maybe TRBD1 (6 bases). V lost 2 bases, J lost 5 bases, and 18 bases lay in between. The CDR3 has 15 amino acids. Germline V CDR1 and CDR2: DFQATT, SNEGSKA (reference sequence). CDR3 sequence: CSARSDGRGGYGYTF. CDR3 nucleotide sequence: TGCAGTGCTAGAAGTGATGGCAGGGGAGGGTATGGCTACACCTTC.

There are many counts of this clonotype. The rearrangement joins TRBV25-1 to TRBJ2-2; 9 bases are shared with TRBD1. The germline CDR1 and CDR2 sequences are MGHDK and SYGVNS. The CDR3 consists of 14 residues. V dropped 3 bases and J dropped 4; count of bases not matched to a gene: 0. CDR3 bases: TGTGCCAGCAGTGAGACAGGGGGCACCGGGGAGCTGTTTTTT. This gives the protein CASSETGGTGELFF. The whole variable domain, remainder taken from reference TRBV25-1 and TRBJ2-2, is EADIYQTPRYLVIGTGKKITLECSQTMGHDKMYWYQQDPGMELHLIHYSYGVNSTEKGDLSSESTVSRIRTEHFPLTLESARPSHTSQYLCASSETGGTGELFFGEGSRLTVL.

To note about this clonotype: Relative to the germline gene, one junction end is altered; a read error may explain this. The V and J genes are TRBV3-1 and TRBJ2-2, with D perhaps being TRBD1 or TRBD2 (7 bases each). Per the germline V gene, CDR1 is LGHDT and CDR2 is YNNKEL (reference sequence). This CDR3 comprises 14 residues. The DNA for the CDR3 is TGTGCCAGCCAGGGGGGGCCCAGGAACGGGGAGCTGTATTTT. This codes for CASQGGPRNGELYF. Full variable domain (remainder filled in from reference TRBV3-1 and TRBJ2-2): DTAVSQTPKYLVTQMGNDKSIKCEQNLGHDTMYWYKQDSKKFLKIMFSYNNKELIINETVPNRFSPKSPDKAHLNLHINSLELGDSAVYFCASQGGPRNGELYFGEGSRLTVL.

The chain combines TRBV3-1 with TRBJ2-1; 8 bases are a match to TRBD1. Germline-derived CDR1 and CDR2 are LGHDT and YNNKEL (reference sequence). The CDR3 extends over 16 amino acids. The V segment lost 1 base and the J segment 8 bases; nucleotides outside the gene matches: 10. The CDR3 loop reads CASSQGDRWRSYEQFF. In DNA, the CDR3 is TGTGCCAGCAGCCAAGGGGACAGGTGGAGATCGTATGAGCAGTTCTTC.

This clonotype was detected a few times. V usage is TRBV13 and J usage is TRBJ2-1; 8 bases map to TRBD2. After removal of 3 bases from V and 5 bases from J, the junction contained 0 bases not matched to a gene. Germline V gene lookup returns CDR1 PRHDT and CDR2 FYEKMQ (reference sequence). This CDR3 contains 13 residues. The DNA for the CDR3 is TGTGCCAGCAGCTTGGGACTAGACAATGAGCAGTTCTTC. This translates into CASSLGLDNEQFF.

This clonotype was counted only a few times. The chain couples TRBV7-6 to TRBJ2-7; D call uncertain. The germline gives CDR1 SGHVS, CDR2 FNYEAQ. This CDR3 spans 14 amino acids. Deletions cut 1 base from V and 0 bases from J, with 7 bases between. CDR3 loop: CASSLESGSYEQYF. CDR3 DNA sequence: TGTGCCAGCAGCTTAGAGAGTGGCTCCTACGAGCAGTACTTC.

This clonotype was seen a handful of times. Sequence at one end of the junction differs from germline and may be a read error. This chain joins TRBV4-3 and TRBJ2-7; TRBD1 matches 8 bases. Germline V gene lookup returns CDR1 LGHNA and CDR2 YSLEER. This CDR3 has 13 residues. In DNA form, the CDR3 reads TGCGCCAGCAGCCAAGGGACAGGGTTTGTTACCGACTTC. It is translated as CASSQGTGFVTDF.

The chain joins TRBV7-9 to TRBJ2-3, with D unclear. The CDR3 sequence is 13 residues long. V lost 5 bases and J 0 bases, leaving 6 bases between the germline ends. CDR1 SEHNR and CDR2 FQNEAQ come from the germline V gene (reference sequence). The CDR3: CASSHGSTDTQYF. The CDR3 DNA reads TGTGCCAGCAGCCACGGGAGCACAGATACGCAGTATTTT.

There are a few counts of this clonotype. The chain joins TRBV20-1 to TRBJ1-1; D uncertain. Germline V gene sequence: CDR1 DFQATT, CDR2 SNEGSKA (reference sequence). This CDR3 spans 12 amino acids. Trimming took 6 bases from V and 0 from J, leaving 8 bases between them. CDR3 loop: CSARPLNTEAFF. The DNA for the CDR3 is TGCAGTGCCAGACCCCTGAACACTGAAGCTTTCTTT.